This paragraph reports one TCR beta chain. This table comes from immunoSEQ multiplex PCR, and its TCRdb copy is limited to in-frame clones, with some not included. This table holds 100,000 to 150,000 clones, roughly nine tenths found once. This sample was included in a study of blood T cell repertoires in COVID-19. Germline loops: CDR1 SGHRS, CDR2 YFSETQ. The CDR3 totals 15 residues. With V trimmed by 2 bases and J by 7 bases, 6 bases remained unmatched. The source of this sequence is a man aged 65 to 85 who had recovered from COVID-19. This chain connects TRBV5-1 to TRBJ2-1, with TRBD2 matching 10 bases. Sample: peripheral blood. The CDR3 loop is CASSFLAGAGNEQFF. The CDR3 DNA reads as TGCGCCAGCAGCTTCCTAGCGGGAGCGGGAAATGAGCAGTTCTTC.